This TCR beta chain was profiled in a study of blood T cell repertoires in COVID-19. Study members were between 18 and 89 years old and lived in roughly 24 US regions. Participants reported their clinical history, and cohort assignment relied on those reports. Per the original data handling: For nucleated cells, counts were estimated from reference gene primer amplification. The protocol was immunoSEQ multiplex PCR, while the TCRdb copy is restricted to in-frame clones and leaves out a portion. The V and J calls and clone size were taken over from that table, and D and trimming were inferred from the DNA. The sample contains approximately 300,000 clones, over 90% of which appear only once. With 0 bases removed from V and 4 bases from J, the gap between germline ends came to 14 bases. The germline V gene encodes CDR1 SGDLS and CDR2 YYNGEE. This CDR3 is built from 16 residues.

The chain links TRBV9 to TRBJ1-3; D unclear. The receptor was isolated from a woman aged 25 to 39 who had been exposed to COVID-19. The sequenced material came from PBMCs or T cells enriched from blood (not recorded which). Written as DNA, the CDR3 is TGTGCCAGCAGCGTAGCGCCGCGAGGCCGCGGAAACACCATATATTTT. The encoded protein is CASSVAPRGRGNTIYF. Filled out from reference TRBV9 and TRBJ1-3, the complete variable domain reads DSGVTQTPKHLITATGQRVTLRCSPRSGDLSVYWYQQSLDQGLQFLIQYYNGEERAKGNILERFSAQQFPDLHSELNLSSLELGDSALYFCASSVAPRGRGNTIYFGEGSWLTVV.